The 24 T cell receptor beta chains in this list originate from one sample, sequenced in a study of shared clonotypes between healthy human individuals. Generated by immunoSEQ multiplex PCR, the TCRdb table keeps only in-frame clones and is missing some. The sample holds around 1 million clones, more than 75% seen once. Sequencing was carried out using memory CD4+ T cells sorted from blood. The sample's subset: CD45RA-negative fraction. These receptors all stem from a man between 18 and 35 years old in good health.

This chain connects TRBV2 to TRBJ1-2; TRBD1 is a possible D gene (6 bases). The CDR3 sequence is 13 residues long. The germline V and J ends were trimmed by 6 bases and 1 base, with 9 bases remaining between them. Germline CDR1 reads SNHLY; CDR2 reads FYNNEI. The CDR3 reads CASRGQLNYGYTF. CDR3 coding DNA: TGTGCCAGCAGAGGACAGCTTAACTATGGCTACACCTTC.

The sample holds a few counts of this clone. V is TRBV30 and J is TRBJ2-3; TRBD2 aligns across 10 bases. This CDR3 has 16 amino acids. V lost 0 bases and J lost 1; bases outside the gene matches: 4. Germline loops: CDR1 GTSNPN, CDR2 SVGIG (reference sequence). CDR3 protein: CAWSVRGTSGTDTQYF. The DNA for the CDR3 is TGTGCCTGGAGTGTGAGAGGGACTAGCGGCACAGATACGCAGTATTTT.

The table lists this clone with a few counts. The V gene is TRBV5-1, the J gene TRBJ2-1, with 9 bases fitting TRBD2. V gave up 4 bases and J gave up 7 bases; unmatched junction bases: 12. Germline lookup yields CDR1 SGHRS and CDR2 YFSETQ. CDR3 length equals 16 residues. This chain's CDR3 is CASSPRGGRAGNEQFF. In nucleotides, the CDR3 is TGCGCCAGCAGCCCCAGGGGCGGGAGGGCCGGGAATGAGCAGTTCTTC.

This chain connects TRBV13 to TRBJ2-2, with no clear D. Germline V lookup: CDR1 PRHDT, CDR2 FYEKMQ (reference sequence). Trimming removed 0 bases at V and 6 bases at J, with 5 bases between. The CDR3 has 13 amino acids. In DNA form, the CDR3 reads TGTGCCAGCAGCTTAGGGTTCGCCGGGGAGCTGTTTTTT. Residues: CASSLGFAGELFF. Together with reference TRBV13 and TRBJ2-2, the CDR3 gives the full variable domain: AAGVIQSPRHLIKEKRETATLKCYPIPRHDTVYWYQQGPGQDPQFLISFYEKMQSDKGSIPDRFSAQQFSDYHSELNMSSLELGDSALYFCASSLGFAGELFFGEGSRLTVL.

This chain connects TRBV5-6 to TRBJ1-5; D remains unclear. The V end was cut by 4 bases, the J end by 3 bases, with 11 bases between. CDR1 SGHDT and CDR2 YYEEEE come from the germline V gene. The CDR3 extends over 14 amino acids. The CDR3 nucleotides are TGTGCCAGCAGCCTCGGGTACATCAATCAGCCCCAGCATTTT. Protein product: CASSLGYINQPQHF. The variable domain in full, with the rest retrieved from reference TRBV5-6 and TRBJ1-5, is DAGVTQSPTHLIKTRGQQVTLRCSPKSGHDTVSWYQQALGQGPQFIFQYYEEEERQRGNFPDRFSGHQFPNYSSELNVNALLLGDSALYLCASSLGYINQPQHFGDGTRLSIL.

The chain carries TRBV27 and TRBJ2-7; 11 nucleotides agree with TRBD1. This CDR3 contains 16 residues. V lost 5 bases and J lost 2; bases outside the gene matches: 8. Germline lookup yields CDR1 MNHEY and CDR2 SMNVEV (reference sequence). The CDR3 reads CASSARTGGRAYEQYF. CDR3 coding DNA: TGTGCCAGCAGTGCAAGGACAGGGGGCAGGGCCTACGAGCAGTACTTC.

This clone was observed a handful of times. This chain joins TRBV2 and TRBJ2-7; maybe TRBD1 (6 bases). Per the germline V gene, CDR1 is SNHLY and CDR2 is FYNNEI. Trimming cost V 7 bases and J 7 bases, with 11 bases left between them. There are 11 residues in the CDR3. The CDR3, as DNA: TGTGCCAGCACGAACAGGGAAGAGCAGTACTTC. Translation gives CASTNREEQYF.

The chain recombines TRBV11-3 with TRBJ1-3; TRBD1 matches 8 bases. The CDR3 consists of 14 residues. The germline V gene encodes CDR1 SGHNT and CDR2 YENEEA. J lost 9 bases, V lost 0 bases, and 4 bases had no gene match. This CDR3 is CASSLDRDRSTIYF. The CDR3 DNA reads TGTGCCAGCAGCTTAGACCGGGACAGGTCCACCATATATTTT.

The CDR3 DNA sequence: TGTGCCAGCAGTTTATTCCGCGACGCGGGCTACACCTTC. Its translation: CASSLFRDAGYTF. V is TRBV28 and J is TRBJ1-2, with D unresolved. The CDR3 contains 13 residues. Deletions cut 1 base from V and 8 bases from J, with 11 bases between. Germline assignment: CDR1 MDHEN and CDR2 SYDVKM.

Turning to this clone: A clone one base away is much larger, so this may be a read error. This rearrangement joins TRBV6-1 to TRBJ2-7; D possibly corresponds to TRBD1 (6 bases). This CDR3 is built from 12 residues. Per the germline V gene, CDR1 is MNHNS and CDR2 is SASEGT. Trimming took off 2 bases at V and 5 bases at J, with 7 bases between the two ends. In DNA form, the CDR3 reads TGTGCCAGCAGTGAACAGGGGCACGAGCAGTACTTC. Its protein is CASSEQGHEQYF.

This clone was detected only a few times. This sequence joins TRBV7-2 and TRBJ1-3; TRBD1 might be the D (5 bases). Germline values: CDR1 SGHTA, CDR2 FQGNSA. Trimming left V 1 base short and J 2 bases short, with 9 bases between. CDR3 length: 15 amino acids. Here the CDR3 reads CASSLGGVAGNTIYF. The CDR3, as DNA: TGTGCCAGCAGCTTAGGAGGGGTGGCTGGAAACACCATATATTTT.

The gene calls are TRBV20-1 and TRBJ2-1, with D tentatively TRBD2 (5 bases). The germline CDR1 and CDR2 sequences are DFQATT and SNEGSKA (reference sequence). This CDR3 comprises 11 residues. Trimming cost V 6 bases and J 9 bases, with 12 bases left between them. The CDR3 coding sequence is TGCAGTGCCTCGACTACTCCTGAGCAGTTCTTC. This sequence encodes CSASTTPEQFF.

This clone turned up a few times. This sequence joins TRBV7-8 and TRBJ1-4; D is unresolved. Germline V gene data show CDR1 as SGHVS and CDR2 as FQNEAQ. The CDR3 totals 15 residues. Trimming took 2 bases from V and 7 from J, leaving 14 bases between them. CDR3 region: CASSLMGMAREKLFF. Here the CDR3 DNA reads TGTGCCAGCAGCTTAATGGGGATGGCTCGTGAAAAACTGTTTTTT.

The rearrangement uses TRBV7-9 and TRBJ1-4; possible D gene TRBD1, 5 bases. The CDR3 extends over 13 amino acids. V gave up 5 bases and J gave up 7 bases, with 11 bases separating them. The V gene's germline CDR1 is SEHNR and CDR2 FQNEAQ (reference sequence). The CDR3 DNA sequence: TGTGCCAGCAGCCTGGGGCAGGGTGAAAAACTGTTTTTT. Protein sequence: CASSLGQGEKLFF.

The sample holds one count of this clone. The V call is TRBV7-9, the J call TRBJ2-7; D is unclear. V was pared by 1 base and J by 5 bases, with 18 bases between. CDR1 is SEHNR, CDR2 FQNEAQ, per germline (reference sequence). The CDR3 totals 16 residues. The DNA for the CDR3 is TGTGCCAGCAGCTTAGATGTGACCCGTTCCACGGACGAGCAGTACTTC. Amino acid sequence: CASSLDVTRSTDEQYF.

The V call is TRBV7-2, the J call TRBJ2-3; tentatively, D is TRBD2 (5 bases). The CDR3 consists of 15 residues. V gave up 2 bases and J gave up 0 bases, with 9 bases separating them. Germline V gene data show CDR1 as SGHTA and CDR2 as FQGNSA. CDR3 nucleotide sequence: TGTGCCAGCAGCTTAACGGCGGGTAGCACAGATACGCAGTATTTT. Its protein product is CASSLTAGSTDTQYF.

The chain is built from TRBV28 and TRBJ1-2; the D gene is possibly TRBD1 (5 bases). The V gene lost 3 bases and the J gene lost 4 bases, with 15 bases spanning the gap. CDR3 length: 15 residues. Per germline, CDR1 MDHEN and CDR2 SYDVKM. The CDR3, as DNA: TGTGCCAGCAGTTTGTCTCTAGGGGCGTTCTATGGCTACACCTTC. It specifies CASSLSLGAFYGYTF.

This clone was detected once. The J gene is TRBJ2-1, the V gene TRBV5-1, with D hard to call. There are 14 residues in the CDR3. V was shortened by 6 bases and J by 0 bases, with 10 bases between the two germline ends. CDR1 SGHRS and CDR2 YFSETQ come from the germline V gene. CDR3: CASTETPSYNEQFF. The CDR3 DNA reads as TGCGCCAGCACCGAGACTCCCTCCTACAATGAGCAGTTCTTC.

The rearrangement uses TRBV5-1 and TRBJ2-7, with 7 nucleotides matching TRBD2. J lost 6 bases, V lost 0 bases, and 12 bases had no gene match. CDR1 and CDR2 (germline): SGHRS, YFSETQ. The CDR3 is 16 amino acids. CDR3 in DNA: TGCGCCAGCAGCTTGGAGGGGACTACCGCGCAGGGCGAGCAGTACTTC. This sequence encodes CASSLEGTTAQGEQYF.

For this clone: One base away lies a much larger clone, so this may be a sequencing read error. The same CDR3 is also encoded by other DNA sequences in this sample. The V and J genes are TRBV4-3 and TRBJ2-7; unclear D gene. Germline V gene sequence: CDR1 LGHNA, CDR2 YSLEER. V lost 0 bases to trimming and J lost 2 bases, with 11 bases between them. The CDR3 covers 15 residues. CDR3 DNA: TGCGCCAGCAGCCAAGATCGGGCGGCTACCTACGAGCAGTACTTC. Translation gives CASSQDRAATYEQYF.

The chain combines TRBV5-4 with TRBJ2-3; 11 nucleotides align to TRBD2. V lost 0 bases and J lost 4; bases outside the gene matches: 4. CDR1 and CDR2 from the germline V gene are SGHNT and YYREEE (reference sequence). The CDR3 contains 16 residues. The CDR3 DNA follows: TGTGCCAGCAGCTTGGCTAGCGGGAGGAGTGCAGATACGCAGTATTTT. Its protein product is CASSLASGRSADTQYF.

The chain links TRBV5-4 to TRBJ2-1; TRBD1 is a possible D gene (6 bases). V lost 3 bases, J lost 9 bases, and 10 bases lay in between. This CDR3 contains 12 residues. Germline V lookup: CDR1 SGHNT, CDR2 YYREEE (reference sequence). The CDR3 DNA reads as TGTGCCAGCAGCTCTACAGGGAGTGAGCAGTTCTTC. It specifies CASSSTGSEQFF.

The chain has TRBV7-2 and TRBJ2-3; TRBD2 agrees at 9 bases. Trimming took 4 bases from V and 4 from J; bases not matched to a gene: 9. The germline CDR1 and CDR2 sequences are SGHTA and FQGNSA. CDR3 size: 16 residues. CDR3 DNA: TGTGCCAGCAGCTGGGGTAGCGGGGGTGTAGCAGATACGCAGTATTTT. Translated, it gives CASSWGSGGVADTQYF.

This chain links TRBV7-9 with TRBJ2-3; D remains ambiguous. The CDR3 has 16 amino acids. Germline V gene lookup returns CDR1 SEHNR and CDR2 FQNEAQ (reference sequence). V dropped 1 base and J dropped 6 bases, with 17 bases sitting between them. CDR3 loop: CASSLGGYGREDTQYF. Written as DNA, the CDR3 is TGTGCCAGCAGCTTAGGTGGGTACGGCAGAGAGGATACGCAGTATTTT.